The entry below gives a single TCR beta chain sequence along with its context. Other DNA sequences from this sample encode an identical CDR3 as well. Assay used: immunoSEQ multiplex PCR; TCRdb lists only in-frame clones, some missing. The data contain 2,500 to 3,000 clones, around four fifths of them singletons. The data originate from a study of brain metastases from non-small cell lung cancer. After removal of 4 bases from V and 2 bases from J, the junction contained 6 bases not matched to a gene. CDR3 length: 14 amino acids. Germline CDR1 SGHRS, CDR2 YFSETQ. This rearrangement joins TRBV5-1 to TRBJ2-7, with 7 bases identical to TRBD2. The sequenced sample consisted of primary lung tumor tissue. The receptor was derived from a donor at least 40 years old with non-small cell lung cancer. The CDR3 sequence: CASSGTSAAYEQYF. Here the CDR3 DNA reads TGCGCCAGCAGCGGTACTAGCGCTGCCTACGAGCAGTACTTC.